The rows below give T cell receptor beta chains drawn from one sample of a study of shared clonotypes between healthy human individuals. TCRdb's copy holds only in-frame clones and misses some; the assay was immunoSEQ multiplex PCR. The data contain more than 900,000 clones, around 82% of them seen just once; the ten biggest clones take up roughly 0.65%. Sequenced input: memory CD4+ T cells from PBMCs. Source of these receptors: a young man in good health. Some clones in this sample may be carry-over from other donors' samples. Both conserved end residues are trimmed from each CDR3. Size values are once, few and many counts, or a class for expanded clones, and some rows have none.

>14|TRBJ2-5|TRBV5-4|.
ASSLGVGGLQETQY
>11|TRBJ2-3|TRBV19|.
ASSPQGMDTQY
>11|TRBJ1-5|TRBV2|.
ASVRGRDQPQH
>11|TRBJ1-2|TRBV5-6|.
ASSLGTSGGYT
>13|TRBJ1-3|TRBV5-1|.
ASSPRIASGNTIY
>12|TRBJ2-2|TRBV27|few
ASSPSQKTGELF
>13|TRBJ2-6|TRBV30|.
ASGGPISGANVLT
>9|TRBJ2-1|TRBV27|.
ASSFQNEQF
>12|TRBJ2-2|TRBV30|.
ASSPPPNTGELF
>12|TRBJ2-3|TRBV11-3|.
ASSLTSVSDTQY
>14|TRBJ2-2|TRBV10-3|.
AISELGQGNTGELF
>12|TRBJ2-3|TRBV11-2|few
ASSLGTSGDTQY
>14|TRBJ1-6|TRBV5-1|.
ASSLVYVQANSPLH
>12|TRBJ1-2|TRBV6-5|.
ASTQWGYGNGYT
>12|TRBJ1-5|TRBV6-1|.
ASGGTPGDQPQH
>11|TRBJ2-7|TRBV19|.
ATTARLGDEQY
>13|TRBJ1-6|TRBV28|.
ASSLSAGRNSPLH
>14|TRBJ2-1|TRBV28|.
ASSSHSSGSWNEQF
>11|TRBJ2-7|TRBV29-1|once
SVYSPVSYEQY
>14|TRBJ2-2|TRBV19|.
ASSRGTSGNTGELF
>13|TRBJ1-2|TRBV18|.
ASSPPGQGAWGYT
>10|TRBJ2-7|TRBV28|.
AIETGTYEQY
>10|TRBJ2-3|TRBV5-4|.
ASSFAADTQY
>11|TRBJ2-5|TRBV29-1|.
SVDSGNQETQY
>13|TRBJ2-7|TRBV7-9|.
ASSPGGTQRGEQY
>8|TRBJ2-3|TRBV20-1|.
SALGDTQY
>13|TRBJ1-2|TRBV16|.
ASSQSRQGRGSYT
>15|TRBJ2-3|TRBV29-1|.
SVEGLPTSGPIDTQY
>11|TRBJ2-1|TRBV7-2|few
ASSWDTGGQQF
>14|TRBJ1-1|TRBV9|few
ASSPGRGSLDTEAF
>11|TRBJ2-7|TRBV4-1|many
ASSQGLAREQY
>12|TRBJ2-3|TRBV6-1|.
ASSRDWGTDTQY
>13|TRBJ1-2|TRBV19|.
ASSIAGRGRDGYT
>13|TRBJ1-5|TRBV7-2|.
ASSLATGVHQPQH
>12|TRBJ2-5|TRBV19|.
ASRSQGGLETQY
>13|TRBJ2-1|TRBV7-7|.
ASSPLFGGVGEQF
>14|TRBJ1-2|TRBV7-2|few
ASSPGGGLSNYGYT
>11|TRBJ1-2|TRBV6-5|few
ASRPGTGYGYT
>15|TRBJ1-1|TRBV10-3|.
AISERPVGPMNTEAF
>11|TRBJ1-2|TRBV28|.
ASSSGRVYGYT
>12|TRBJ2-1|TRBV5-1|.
ASKRQGGYNEQF
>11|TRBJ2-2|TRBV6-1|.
AGAGTNSGELF
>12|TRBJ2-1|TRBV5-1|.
ASSSGGTTNEQF
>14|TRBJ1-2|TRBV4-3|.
ASSQDKNRGRVGYT
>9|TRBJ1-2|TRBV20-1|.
SAREIQGYT
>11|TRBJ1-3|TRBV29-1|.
SVGSAFRNTIY
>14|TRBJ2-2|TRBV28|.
ASSFLGNWNTGELF
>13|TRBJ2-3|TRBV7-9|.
ASNQRPFGKDTQY
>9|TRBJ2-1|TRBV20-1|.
SAGARGEQF
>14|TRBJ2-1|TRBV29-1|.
SVEEGLAVSYNEQF